One T cell receptor (beta chain) is described in this entry. Its antigen is unidentified. The sample belongs to a study of cytomegalovirus exposure and HLA in healthy donors. Findings and limits, study-wide: In a later analysis, TCR beta V- and J-gene trimming showed a link to a missense DCLRE1C variant. Later work associated roughly 15,000 TCR beta sequences with HLA alleles at 0.05 false discovery rate.

The length of the CDR3 is 14 residues. Trimming took 4 bases from V and 4 from J, leaving 14 bases between them. CDR1 is ENHRY and CDR2 is SYGVKD in the germline V gene. Use of 60 Vbeta and 13 Jbeta primers characterized the PCR. Libraries were prepared by immunoSEQ multiplex PCR; TCRdb keeps only in-frame clonotypes and omits some of them. This table holds 100,000 or so clones, 65% to 90% found once. The clonotype comes from a woman aged 18-29 years in good health and CMV-seronegative. The sequenced sample consisted of PBMCs. The chain joins TRBV10-3 to TRBJ2-7; D is possibly TRBD1 (5 bases). CDR3 in amino acids: CAISVPGQGYEQYF. Here the CDR3 DNA reads TGTGCCATCAGTGTGCCAGGACAAGGGTACGAGCAGTACTTC.